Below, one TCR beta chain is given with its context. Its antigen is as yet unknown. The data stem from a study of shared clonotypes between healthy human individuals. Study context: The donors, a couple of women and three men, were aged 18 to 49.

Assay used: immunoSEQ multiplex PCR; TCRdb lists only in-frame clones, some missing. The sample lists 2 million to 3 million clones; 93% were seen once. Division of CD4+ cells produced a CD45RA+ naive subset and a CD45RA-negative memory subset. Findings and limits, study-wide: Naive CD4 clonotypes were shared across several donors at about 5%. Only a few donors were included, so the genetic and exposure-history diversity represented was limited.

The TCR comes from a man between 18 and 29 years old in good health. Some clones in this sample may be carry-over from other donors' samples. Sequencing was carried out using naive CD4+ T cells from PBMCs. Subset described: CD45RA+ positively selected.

For the CDR3, the DNA is TGTGCCAGCAGCTTCAGTGGGACTAGCGGAGAGCAGTACTTC. It specifies CASSFSGTSGEQYF. This chain links TRBV5-4 with TRBJ2-7; 11 positions agree with TRBD2. CDR3 length: 14 amino acids. Germline V gene data show CDR1 as SGHNT and CDR2 as YYREEE (reference sequence). Trimming cost V 2 bases and J 7 bases; bases outside gene matches: 5.